Below, 9 T cell receptor beta chains from the same sample are listed, as sequenced in a study of T cell responses to AZD1222 COVID-19 vaccine (dated by TCRdb to the early 2020s). In light of the paper, this sample's time point label describes: baseline before first vaccination. Receptors were amplified or captured by the immunoSEQ multiplex PCR assay. The source is immuneACCESS, and TCRdb retained only in-frame sequences with V and J called. Part of the clones is not carried over; for the studies checked, unresolved V genes explain less than half of this, and the remainder is unexplained. For this sample there are 150,000 or so clones; about nine tenths appear just once. In total, the top ten clones hold around 3% of the sample. The sequencing here drew on peripheral blood, taken on day 0 of AZD1222 vaccination. The receptors derive from an adult in good health.

The V gene is TRBV5-6, the J gene TRBJ1-3; weak D call: TRBD1 (6 bases). CDR3 size: 14 residues. Trimming shortened V by 5 bases and J by 4 bases, and 13 bases separated the two germline ends. CDR1 is SGHDT and CDR2 is YYEEEE in the germline V gene. In DNA form, the CDR3 reads TGTGCCAGCAGGGAACAGGGAGCGGGAAACACCATATATTTT. It is translated as CASREQGAGNTIYF.

A single count supports this clone. The chain recombines TRBV7-6 with TRBJ2-7; D possibly matches TRBD1 or TRBD2 (5 bases each). The CDR3 is 16 residues long. V was clipped by 4 bases and J by 1 base, with 17 bases between them. Germline loops: CDR1 SGHVS, CDR2 FNYEAQ. The CDR3 bases are TGTGCCAGCAGCTCTGAGAGGGCTGGGGGATCCTACGAGCAGTACTTC. It yields the protein CASSSERAGGSYEQYF.

This clone was found a few times. V usage is TRBV9 and J usage is TRBJ2-2; unclear D gene. V was clipped by 0 bases and J by 0 bases, with 6 bases between them. Germline CDR1 is SGDLS and CDR2 is YYNGEE. The CDR3 is 15 amino acids. For the CDR3, the DNA is TGTGCCAGCAGCGTAGGTCAGGCGAACACCGGGGAGCTGTTTTTT. Amino acid sequence: CASSVGQANTGELFF. The variable domain in full, with the rest retrieved from reference TRBV9 and TRBJ2-2, is DSGVTQTPKHLITATGQRVTLRCSPRSGDLSVYWYQQSLDQGLQFLIQYYNGEERAKGNILERFSAQQFPDLHSELNLSSLELGDSALYFCASSVGQANTGELFFGEGSRLTVL.

The CDR3 loop is CASSPEGQGTLGGYTF. Here the CDR3 DNA reads TGTGCCAGCAGTCCAGAGGGACAGGGGACGCTTGGTGGCTACACCTTC. The V and J genes are TRBV6-6 and TRBJ1-2; 10 nucleotides agree with TRBD1. Looked up from germline, CDR1 is MNHNY and CDR2 is SVGAGI (reference sequence). The CDR3 is 16 amino acids. V dropped 5 bases and J dropped 7; count of bases not matched to a gene: 13.

The chain combines TRBV3-1 (or the pseudogene TRBV3-2) with TRBJ1-2; tentative D call: TRBD1 (5 bases). Trimming took off 4 bases at V and 0 bases at J, with 9 bases between the two ends. In germline, CDR1 is LGHDT, CDR2 YNNKEL (reference sequence). CDR3 length: 14 amino acids. The CDR3 spells CASSPWGANYGYTF. DNA of the CDR3: TGTGCCAGCAGCCCTTGGGGGGCTAACTATGGCTACACCTTC.

The count of this clone is one. This chain joins TRBV5-1 and TRBJ1-4, with 9 bases fitting TRBD1. Germline lookup yields CDR1 SGHRS and CDR2 YFSETQ. CDR3 length: 16 residues. Unmatched junction bases numbered 7, after V lost 4 bases and J lost 3 bases. The CDR3 region has the DNA TGCGCCAGCAGCCAGAGAGGGGACAGGGCTAATGAAAAACTGTTTTTT. Translating gives CASSQRGDRANEKLFF.

This chain joins TRBV6-1 and TRBJ1-2; D is unresolved. Germline V gene lookup returns CDR1 MNHNS and CDR2 SASEGT. V gave up 4 bases and J gave up 0 bases, with 3 bases separating them. The CDR3 length is 12 residues. CDR3 in amino acids: CASSVPNYGYTF. CDR3 nucleotides: TGTGCCAGCAGTGTCCCTAACTATGGCTACACCTTC.

This chain uses TRBV6-5 with TRBJ2-1, with D maybe TRBD1 (6 bases). Per germline, CDR1 MNHEY and CDR2 SVGAGI. CDR3 length: 16 amino acids. V was pared by 3 bases and J by 2 bases, with 14 bases between. The DNA of the CDR3 is TGTGCCAGCAGTTATTCCTCAGGGGCAACCTACAATGAGCAGTTCTTC. Translation: CASSYSSGATYNEQFF.

V gene TRBV2 combines with J gene TRBJ1-2; no definite D call. The germline gives CDR1 SNHLY, CDR2 FYNNEI. Trimming left V 2 bases short and J 8 bases short, with 9 bases between. The CDR3 is 12 residues long. Here the CDR3 DNA reads TGTGCCAGCAGTGAAAGGTTGGGCGGCTACACCTTC. This sequence encodes CASSERLGGYTF.